This T cell receptor (beta chain) was sequenced during a study of blood T cell repertoires in COVID-19. The CDR3 has 18 amino acids. CDR1 is MNHEY, CDR2 SMNVEV, per germline (reference sequence). J gave up 3 bases and V 5 bases, and 15 bases lay outside the gene matches. Assay used: immunoSEQ multiplex PCR; TCRdb lists only in-frame clones, some missing. Among hundreds of thousands of clones, approximately 86% were seen once, and the ten largest hold just over 7%. Sequencing was carried out using peripheral blood. The origin of this receptor is a woman aged 60-75 years with COVID-19, enrolled during active disease. The chain uses TRBV27 and TRBJ1-5; 8 bases map to TRBD1. The CDR3 reads CASSPLGTGRGSNQPQHF. DNA for the CDR3: TGTGCCAGCAGTCCTTTGGGGACAGGTCGGGGATCCAATCAGCCCCAGCATTTT.